One and the same sample provided the 29 T cell receptor beta chains below, sequenced in a study of OX40 agonist ivuxolimab in advanced cancers. Sequenced by immunoSEQ multiplex PCR; TCRdb stores in-frame clones only, minus some. Of tens of thousands of clones detected, about 89% appear once; the ten largest clones hold less than 0.55%. The input for sequencing was CD4+ or CD8+ T cells sorted from blood, taken in a trial of the OX40 agonist ivuxolimab. Every receptor here comes from an adult with an advanced solid tumor such as melanoma, head and neck, liver or kidney cancer.

The rearrangement uses TRBV2 and TRBJ1-5, with TRBD1 matching 10 bases. This CDR3 contains 14 residues. V gave up 7 bases and J gave up 5 bases; unmatched junction bases: 5. CDR1 is SNHLY, CDR2 FYNNEI, per germline. The CDR3 region has the DNA TGTGCCAGCACCGGGGACAGGGGATATCAGCCCCAGCATTTT. Translating it yields CASTGDRGYQPQHF.

This chain joins TRBV27 and TRBJ2-3; tentatively, D is TRBD2 (7 bases). Trimming stripped 7 bases from V and 2 bases from J, with 16 bases between. The CDR3 contains 15 residues. Per germline, CDR1 MNHEY and CDR2 SMNVEV (reference sequence). The CDR3, as DNA: TGTGCCAGCAAAAGTTTGCGGGGGCCCACAGATACGCAGTATTTT. The encoded protein is CASKSLRGPTDTQYF.

The chain recombines TRBV7-2 with TRBJ2-3; D possibly corresponds to TRBD2 (6 bases). There are 15 residues in the CDR3. CDR1 is SGHTA and CDR2 is FQGNSA in the germline V gene. Between the trimmed V and J ends, which lost 3 bases and 3 bases, there was a span of 13 bases. CDR3 sequence (DNA): TGTGCCAGCAGCTTTATGGCGGGGCAAACAGATACGCAGTATTTT. Its translation is CASSFMAGQTDTQYF.

The gene calls are TRBV2 and TRBJ1-2; possibly TRBD1 for D (6 bases). V was cut by 3 bases and J by 2 bases, with 13 bases left in between. Germline CDR1 SNHLY, CDR2 FYNNEI. This CDR3 has 15 residues. Here the CDR3 DNA reads TGTGCCAGCAGTGACCGGGGACAACACAACTATGGCTACACCTTC. Protein: CASSDRGQHNYGYTF.

CDR3 protein: CASSIATSGRGNEQFF. The CDR3 coding sequence is TGTGCCAGTAGTATCGCCACTAGCGGGAGGGGCAATGAGCAGTTCTTC. The V gene is TRBV19, the J gene TRBJ2-1; 13 nucleotides match TRBD2. CDR3 length: 16 amino acids. V lost 3 bases to trimming and J lost 6 bases; unmatched junction nucleotides: 5. The germline V gene has CDR1 LNHDA and CDR2 SQIVND (reference sequence).

This clone occurred a few times. This chain uses TRBV19 with TRBJ2-5; 7 bases align to TRBD1. This CDR3 has 14 residues. Germline V gene data show CDR1 as LNHDA and CDR2 as SQIVND (reference sequence). J gave up 2 bases and V 3 bases, and 3 bases lay outside the gene matches. CDR3 sequence (DNA): TGTGCCAGTAGTATCAACAGGGGACAAGAGACCCAGTACTTC. Its translation: CASSINRGQETQYF.

This clone turned up a few times. The chain carries TRBV30 and TRBJ1-4, with D maybe TRBD1 (5 bases). The CDR3 runs 12 residues. Trimming removed 8 bases from V and 11 bases from J, with 18 bases in between. From germline, CDR1 is GTSNPN and CDR2 SVGIG (reference sequence). The CDR3 region has the DNA TGTGCCAGCGGGGGGGTAGTACAGAAACTGTTTTTT. It encodes CASGGVVQKLFF.

V and J are TRBV2 and TRBJ1-1; D call uncertain. Germline V lookup: CDR1 SNHLY, CDR2 FYNNEI. V dropped 5 bases and J dropped 2 bases, with 6 bases sitting between them. The CDR3 is 12 residues long. CDR3: CASSYHNTEAFF. CDR3 DNA: TGTGCCAGCAGTTACCATAACACTGAAGCTTTCTTT.

The chain joins TRBV5-1 to TRBJ2-7, with unresolved D. Germline CDR1 SGHRS, CDR2 YFSETQ. Trimming removed 1 base at V and 0 bases at J, with 8 bases between. The CDR3 length is 14 residues. CDR3 sequence: CASSLHRDSYEQYF. In DNA form, the CDR3 reads TGCGCCAGCAGCTTGCACAGAGACTCCTACGAGCAGTACTTC.

The chain couples TRBV7-2 to TRBJ2-2; 10 bases agree with TRBD1. The V gene end was trimmed by 7 bases and the J gene end by 5 bases; junction bases not matched to a gene: 10. Germline CDR1 is SGHTA and CDR2 is FQGNSA. This CDR3 is built from 16 residues. Here the CDR3 reads CASIADGQGGTGELFF. DNA of the CDR3: TGTGCCAGCATCGCGGACGGACAGGGGGGAACCGGGGAGCTGTTTTTT. The full variable domain, its missing parts supplied by reference TRBV7-2 and TRBJ2-2, is GAGVSQSPSNKVTEKGKDVELRCDPISGHTALYWYRQSLGQGLEFLIYFQGNSAPDKSGLPSDRFSAERTGGSVSTLTIQRTQQEDSAVYLCASIADGQGGTGELFFGEGSRLTVL.

The chain is built from TRBV30 and TRBJ1-2, with 8 bases aligning to TRBD1. From germline, CDR1 is GTSNPN and CDR2 SVGIG (reference sequence). The V gene end was trimmed by 6 bases and the J gene end by 2 bases; junction bases not matched to a gene: 2. This CDR3 comprises 12 residues. CDR3 sequence reads: CACRGLNYGYTF. CDR3 nucleotides: TGTGCCTGCAGGGGGCTCAACTATGGCTACACCTTC.

The chain recombines TRBV10-2 with TRBJ1-2, with D possibly being TRBD1 (6 bases). The CDR3 runs to 15 residues. The germline V and J ends were trimmed by 0 bases and 2 bases, with 10 bases remaining between them. From germline, CDR1 is WSHSY and CDR2 SAAADI. For the CDR3, the DNA is TGCGCCAGCAGTGAGTCAGTAGGGGGAAACTATGGCTACACCTTC. Encoded protein: CASSESVGGNYGYTF.

The rearrangement links TRBV19 to TRBJ1-2; D may be TRBD1 (6 bases). Looked up from germline, CDR1 is LNHDA and CDR2 is SQIVND (reference sequence). Trimming stripped 7 bases from V and 2 bases from J, with 20 bases between. The CDR3 runs to 16 residues. CDR3 sequence: CASNLGSQGINYGYTF. DNA of the CDR3: TGTGCCAGTAACTTGGGATCACAGGGAATCAACTATGGCTACACCTTC.

The gene calls are TRBV19 and TRBJ2-5, with TRBD1 identical over 10 bases. Looked up from germline, CDR1 is LNHDA and CDR2 is SQIVND (reference sequence). V lost 5 bases and J lost 5; bases outside the gene matches: 11. CDR3 length equals 16 residues. The CDR3 DNA follows: TGTGCCAGTAGTCCTCTTAGGGGACAGGGGAGGGAGACCCAGTACTTC. It encodes CASSPLRGQGRETQYF.

V gene TRBV28 combines with J gene TRBJ2-5; perhaps D is TRBD1 or TRBD2 (6 bases each). The ends were cut back, 7 bases at V and 4 bases at J, with 19 bases in the middle. Germline CDR1 is MDHEN and CDR2 is SYDVKM. The CDR3 sequence is 15 residues long. The CDR3 bases are TGTGCCAGCACCCCAAGTTGGGGGGCCGGAGAGACCCAGTACTTC. Translation: CASTPSWGAGETQYF.

The CDR3 region has the DNA TGTGCCAGCAGTTTGGTAGGCAGGGCGGGTGGCTACACCTTC. Translated, it gives CASSLVGRAGGYTF. The chain recombines TRBV27 with TRBJ1-2; possible D gene TRBD1, 5 bases. Germline CDR1 and CDR2: MNHEY and SMNVEV (reference sequence). V gave up 3 bases and J gave up 7 bases, with 15 bases separating them. This CDR3 is built from 14 residues.

The V and J genes are TRBV5-6 and TRBJ1-1; D remains unclear. Trimming took off 5 bases at V and 0 bases at J, with 8 bases between the two ends. CDR1 and CDR2 from the germline V gene are SGHDT and YYEEEE. There are 13 residues in the CDR3. This CDR3 is CASSRRLNTEAFF. The DNA of the CDR3 is TGTGCCAGCAGTCGACGACTGAACACTGAAGCTTTCTTT.

In this sample, this clone turned up once. V and J are TRBV18 and TRBJ2-3; a possible D gene is TRBD2 (5 bases). Germline CDR1 reads KGHSH; CDR2 reads LQKENI. There are 14 residues in the CDR3. V gave up 3 bases and J gave up 3 bases, with 10 bases separating them. The CDR3 bases are TGTGCCAGCTCACCCCCCCGGGGTACAGATACGCAGTATTTT. Translation: CASSPPRGTDTQYF.

The J gene is TRBJ1-1, the V gene TRBV7-2, with 7 positions matching TRBD1. With 4 bases clipped from V and 1 base from J, the junction kept 3 bases outside the gene matches. The CDR3 is 14 residues long. Germline V gene data show CDR1 as SGHTA and CDR2 as FQGNSA. CDR3 bases: TGTGCCAGCAGCTGGACAGGTTCGAACACTGAAGCTTTCTTT. As protein: CASSWTGSNTEAFF.

The chain employs TRBV6-6 and TRBJ2-2; 8 nucleotides agree with TRBD1. CDR1 is MNHNY and CDR2 is SVGAGI in the germline V gene (reference sequence). The CDR3 loop spans 15 amino acids. With 3 bases clipped from V and 8 bases from J, the junction kept 8 bases outside the gene matches. In nucleotides, the CDR3 is TGTGCCAGCAGTTATACTAGGACAGGGCAGGGGGAGCTGTTTTTT. Translated, it gives CASSYTRTGQGELFF.

The rearrangement joins TRBV19 to TRBJ1-6, with TRBD1 identical over 10 bases. The CDR3 runs to 15 residues. The J segment lost 8 bases and the V segment lost 4 bases, leaving 5 bases of the junction unmatched. Germline assignment: CDR1 LNHDA and CDR2 SQIVND (reference sequence). For the CDR3, the DNA is TGTGCCAGTAGTACGACCGGGACAGGGGATTCACCCCTCCACTTT. Translating gives CASSTTGTGDSPLHF.

The genes are TRBV14 and TRBJ1-4, with TRBD1 identical over 10 bases. The CDR3 covers 17 residues. Unmatched junction bases numbered 4, after V lost 3 bases and J lost 0 bases. Germline CDR1 reads SGHDN; CDR2 reads FVKESK. The chain's CDR3 is CASSHGGTGATNEKLFF. The CDR3 DNA follows: TGTGCCAGCAGCCATGGCGGGACAGGGGCAACTAATGAAAAACTGTTTTTT.

The chain combines TRBV2 with TRBJ2-2, with 11 bases fitting TRBD2. V dropped 0 bases and J dropped 6; count of bases not matched to a gene: 3. Germline V CDR1 and CDR2: SNHLY, FYNNEI. The CDR3 runs 16 residues. The CDR3 DNA is TGTGCCAGCAGTGAAGCTACTAGCGGGAGCGCCGGGGAGCTGTTTTTT. The encoded protein is CASSEATSGSAGELFF.

The rearrangement uses TRBV6-1 and TRBJ2-2, with 12 positions matching TRBD2. The germline CDR1 and CDR2 sequences are MNHNS and SASEGT. V was pared by 2 bases and J by 3 bases, with 7 bases of the junction left unmatched. The CDR3 extends over 18 amino acids. CDR3 protein: CASSEWLAGGPDTGELFF. The CDR3 region has the DNA TGTGCCAGCAGTGAATGGCTAGCGGGAGGGCCCGACACCGGGGAGCTGTTTTTT.

The chain has TRBV2 and TRBJ1-2; 8 bases agree with TRBD1. Trimming removed 2 bases from V and 5 bases from J; junction bases left unmatched: 4. CDR1 is SNHLY, CDR2 FYNNEI, per germline. The CDR3 covers 14 residues. CDR3 sequence (DNA): TGTGCCAGCAGTGAACGACAGGGGCTATATGGCTACACCTTC. Translating gives CASSERQGLYGYTF. The entire variable domain, with the rest obtained from reference TRBV2 and TRBJ1-2, is as follows: EPEVTQTPSHQVTQMGQEVILRCVPISNHLYFYWYRQILGQKVEFLVSFYNNEISEKSEIFDDQFSVERPDGSNFTLKIRSTKLEDSAMYFCASSERQGLYGYTFGSGTRLTVV.

This chain connects TRBV5-6 to TRBJ2-7, with a weak D call TRBD1 (6 bases). CDR1 SGHDT and CDR2 YYEEEE come from the germline V gene. V was shortened by 1 base and J by 0 bases, with 11 bases between the two germline ends. The CDR3 contains 15 residues. CDR3: CASSLWGPSSYEQYF. CDR3 sequence (DNA): TGTGCCAGCAGCTTGTGGGGGCCCAGCTCCTACGAGCAGTACTTC.

A note on this clone: The junction differs from germline at one of its ends, possibly a read error. This chain connects TRBV29-1 to TRBJ1-2; 7 bases map to TRBD1. The CDR3 has 11 amino acids. CDR1 and CDR2 (germline): SQVTM, ANQGSEA. The CDR3 DNA reads as TGCAGCGTTGGGGACAGCGGAGCCGGGGCCTTC. Translated: CSVGDSGAGAF.

The chain has TRBV13 and TRBJ2-7; D not resolved. The CDR3 sequence is 13 residues long. Germline CDR1 PRHDT, CDR2 FYEKMQ (reference sequence). The ends were cut back, 4 bases at V and 2 bases at J, with 9 bases in the middle. The CDR3 DNA reads as TGTGCCAGCAGCTCGGCCTCTACCTACGAGCAGTACTTC. Protein product: CASSSASTYEQYF.

The chain is built from TRBV10-3 and TRBJ2-3; TRBD2 agrees at 13 bases. CDR3 length: 17 residues. Trimming at V came to 5 bases and at J to 0 bases, leaving 5 bases not matched to a gene. Germline CDR1 ENHRY, CDR2 SYGVKD. For the CDR3, the DNA is TGTGCCATCAGTAGACTAGCGGGGGGATCTAGCACAGATACGCAGTATTTT. This sequence encodes CAISRLAGGSSTDTQYF.